Presented here are 8 T cell receptor beta chains from one specimen sequenced in a study of regulatory T cells in long-lasting Graves disease. Researchers made TCR beta libraries by using iRepertoire HTBI primers and running Arm-PCR on CDR3 regions. TCRdb independently ran MiXCR on the multiplex PCR reads; one entry per CDR3 protein. In the table there are about 340,000 distinct CDR3 sequences, around a fifth of which are singletons. Indicated time point: persistent/refractory GD, antithyroid drugs over 5 years with positive TRAb. Researchers made the TCR library from RNA that was extracted from PBMCs. The source was peripheral blood mononuclear cells (PBMCs), collected when the disease was refractory, from a patient treated with antithyroid drugs. These receptors all come from a female donor with Graves disease.

The J gene is TRBJ1-1, the V gene TRBV7-8; maybe TRBD1 (6 bases). Germline CDR1 SGHVS, CDR2 FQNEAQ. The ends were cut back, 2 bases at V and 4 bases at J, with 11 bases in the middle. This CDR3 has 14 residues. The CDR3 loop reads CASSLRGGFTEAFF. CDR3 bases: TGTGCCAGCAGCTTACGAGGGGGTTTCACTGAAGCTTTCTTT. Supplemented by reference TRBV7-8 and TRBJ1-1, the full variable domain reads GAGVSQSPRYKVAKRGQDVALRCDPISGHVSLFWYQQALGQGPEFLTYFQNEAQLDKSGLPSDRFFAERPEGSVSTLKIQRTQQEDSAVYLCASSLRGGFTEAFFGQGTRLTVV.

This clonotype was observed a few times. The V and J genes are TRBV19 and TRBJ1-2; D is possibly TRBD1 (6 bases). The germline CDR1 and CDR2 sequences are LNHDA and SQIVND (reference sequence). The CDR3 is 14 amino acids. The V end was cut by 1 base, the J end by 3 bases, with 9 bases between. The CDR3 loop reads CASSIAQGDYGYTF. DNA for the CDR3: TGTGCCAGTAGTATAGCACAGGGAGACTATGGCTACACCTTC.

J is TRBJ1-2 and V is TRBV30, with D possibly being TRBD1 (6 bases). CDR1 and CDR2 (germline): GTSNPN, SVGIG (reference sequence). The CDR3 consists of 13 residues. V lost 4 bases to trimming and J lost 4 bases, with 13 bases between them. The DNA for the CDR3 is TGTGCCTGGAATCAACAGGGACCCTATGGCTACACCTTC. It codes for CAWNQQGPYGYTF.

This clonotype occurred many times. The chain employs TRBV27 and TRBJ1-2; possibly TRBD1 for D (5 bases). V lost 3 bases, J lost 3 bases, and 17 bases lay in between. This CDR3 comprises 16 residues. Germline V gene data show CDR1 as MNHEY and CDR2 as SMNVEV (reference sequence). CDR3 sequence reads: CASSLRAGRFDYGYTF. CDR3 sequence (DNA): TGTGCCAGCAGTTTGAGGGCAGGGAGGTTCGACTATGGCTACACCTTC.

This clonotype was counted ten times or more. The chain has TRBV24-1 and TRBJ1-2; D possibly corresponds to TRBD1 (5 bases). Germline V gene data show CDR1 as KGHDR and CDR2 as SFDVKD. Trimming shortened V by 3 bases and J by 8 bases, and 15 bases separated the two germline ends. This CDR3 comprises 14 residues. The CDR3 DNA follows: TGTGCCACCAGTGATAAGTTGAGGGGAGAGGGCTACACCTTC. Protein product: CATSDKLRGEGYTF.

This clonotype has just a few counts. J is TRBJ1-5 and V is TRBV19; no clear D. Germline assignment: CDR1 LNHDA and CDR2 SQIVND (reference sequence). The CDR3 consists of 14 residues. The V end lost 1 base, the J end lost 2 bases, and 6 bases lay between the germline ends. The CDR3 nucleotides read TGTGCCAGTAGTATAGCGGGTCGCAATCAGCCCCAGCATTTT. Amino acids: CASSIAGRNQPQHF.

This clonotype was picked up many times. The rearrangement uses TRBV27 and TRBJ1-2, with D possibly matching TRBD1 (6 bases). CDR3 length: 18 residues. Trimming took 5 bases from V and 0 from J, leaving 22 bases between them. Germline loops: CDR1 MNHEY, CDR2 SMNVEV (reference sequence). This chain's CDR3 is CASSTQTGIYGANYGYTF. Here the CDR3 DNA reads TGTGCCAGCAGTACACAGACAGGAATCTACGGAGCTAACTATGGCTACACCTTC.

There are a few counts of this clonotype. V is TRBV7-9 and J is TRBJ2-3; possibly TRBD2 for D (5 bases). Germline V gene data show CDR1 as SEHNR and CDR2 as FQNEAQ (reference sequence). V lost 4 bases, J lost 2 bases, and 13 bases lay in between. This CDR3 is 15 amino acids long. CDR3: CASSSSGIYTDTQYF. The CDR3 DNA reads TGTGCCAGCAGCTCCTCCGGGATTTACACAGATACGCAGTATTTT.